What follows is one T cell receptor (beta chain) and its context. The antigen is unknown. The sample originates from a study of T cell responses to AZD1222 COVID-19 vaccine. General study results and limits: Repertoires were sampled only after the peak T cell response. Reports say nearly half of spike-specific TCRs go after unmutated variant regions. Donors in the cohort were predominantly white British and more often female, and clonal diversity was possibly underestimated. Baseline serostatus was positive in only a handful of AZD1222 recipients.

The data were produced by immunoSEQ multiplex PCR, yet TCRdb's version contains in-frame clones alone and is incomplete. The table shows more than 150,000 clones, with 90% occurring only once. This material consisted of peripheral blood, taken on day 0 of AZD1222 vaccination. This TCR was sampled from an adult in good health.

CDR3 sequence: CASMERGLYSNQPQHF. The CDR3 DNA reads TGTGCCAGCATGGAACGGGGGCTATATAGCAATCAGCCCCAGCATTTT. The gene calls are TRBV2 and TRBJ1-5, with D perhaps matching TRBD1 (6 bases). The CDR3 is 16 residues long. Germline CDR1 SNHLY, CDR2 FYNNEI. Trimming shortened V by 7 bases and J by 0 bases, and 16 bases separated the two germline ends.